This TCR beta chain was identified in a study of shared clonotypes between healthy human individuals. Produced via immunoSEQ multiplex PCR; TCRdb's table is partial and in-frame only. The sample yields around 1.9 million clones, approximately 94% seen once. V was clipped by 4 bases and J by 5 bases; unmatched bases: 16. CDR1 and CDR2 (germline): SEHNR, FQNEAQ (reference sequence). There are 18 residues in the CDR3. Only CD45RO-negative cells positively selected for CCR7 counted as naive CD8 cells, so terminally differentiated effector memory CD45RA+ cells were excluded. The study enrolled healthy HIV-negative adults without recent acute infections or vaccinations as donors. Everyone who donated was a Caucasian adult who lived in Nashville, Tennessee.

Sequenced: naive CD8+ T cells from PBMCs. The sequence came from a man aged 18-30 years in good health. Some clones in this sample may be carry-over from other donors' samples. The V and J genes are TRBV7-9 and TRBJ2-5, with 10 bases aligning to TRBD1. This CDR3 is CASSSNSGQGSLAETQYF. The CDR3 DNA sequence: TGTGCCAGCAGCTCGAACTCGGGACAGGGGAGTTTGGCGGAGACCCAGTACTTC.